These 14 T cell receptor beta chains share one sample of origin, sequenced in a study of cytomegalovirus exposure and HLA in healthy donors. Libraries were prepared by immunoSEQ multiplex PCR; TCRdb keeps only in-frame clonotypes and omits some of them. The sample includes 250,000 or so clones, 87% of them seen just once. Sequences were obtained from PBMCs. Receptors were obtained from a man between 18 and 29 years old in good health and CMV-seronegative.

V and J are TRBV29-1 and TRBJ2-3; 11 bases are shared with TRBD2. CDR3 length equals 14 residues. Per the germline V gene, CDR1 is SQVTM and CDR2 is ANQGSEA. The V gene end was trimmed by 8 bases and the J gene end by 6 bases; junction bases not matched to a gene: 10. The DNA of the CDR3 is TGCAGCTTGAGACTAGCGGGATTGGGGGATACGCAGTATTTT. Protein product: CSLRLAGLGDTQYF.

CDR3 nucleotides: TGTGCCAGCAGCTTGCCAGGGGGCGCGGATGGCACAGATACGCAGTATTTT. This codes for CASSLPGGADGTDTQYF. The chain couples TRBV7-6 to TRBJ2-3; 8 bases align to TRBD1. The CDR3 sequence is 17 residues long. CDR1 SGHVS and CDR2 FNYEAQ come from the germline V gene. With 3 bases clipped from V and 1 base from J, the junction kept 9 bases outside the gene matches.

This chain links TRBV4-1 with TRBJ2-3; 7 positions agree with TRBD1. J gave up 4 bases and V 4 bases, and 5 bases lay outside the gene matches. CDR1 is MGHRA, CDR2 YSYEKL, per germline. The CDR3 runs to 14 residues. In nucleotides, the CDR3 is TGCGCCAGCAGCCGCACAGGGGCGGCAGATACGCAGTATTTT. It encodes CASSRTGAADTQYF.

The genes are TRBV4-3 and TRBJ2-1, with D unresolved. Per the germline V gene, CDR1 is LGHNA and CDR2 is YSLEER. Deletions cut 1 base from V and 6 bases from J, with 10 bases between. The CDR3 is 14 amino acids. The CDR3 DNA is TGCGCCAGCAGCCAAGGAGGTAGCTTCAATGAGCAGTTCTTC. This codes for CASSQGGSFNEQFF.

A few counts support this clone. This chain's CDR3 is CASSSQPQHF. CDR3 coding DNA: TGTGCCAGCAGCTCGCAGCCCCAGCATTTT. The chain joins TRBV5-8 to TRBJ1-5; D not resolved. This CDR3 region has 10 residues. V was cut by 3 bases and J by 7 bases, with 2 bases left in between. The germline V gene encodes CDR1 SGHTS and CDR2 YDEGEE.

The chain's CDR3 is CSAMSPTNEKLFF. As DNA, the CDR3 is TGCAGCGCCATGAGTCCAACTAATGAAAAACTGTTTTTT. The chain combines TRBV29-1 with TRBJ1-4; D unresolved. Germline-derived CDR1 and CDR2 are SQVTM and ANQGSEA. CDR3 length equals 13 residues. V was shortened by 7 bases and J by 0 bases, with 9 bases between the two germline ends.

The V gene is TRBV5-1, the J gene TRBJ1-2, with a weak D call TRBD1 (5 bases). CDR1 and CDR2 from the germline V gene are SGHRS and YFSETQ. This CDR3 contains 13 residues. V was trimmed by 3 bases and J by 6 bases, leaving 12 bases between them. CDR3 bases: TGCGCCAGCAGCTCCCTTGCGGGGGATGGCTACACCTTC. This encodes CASSSLAGDGYTF.

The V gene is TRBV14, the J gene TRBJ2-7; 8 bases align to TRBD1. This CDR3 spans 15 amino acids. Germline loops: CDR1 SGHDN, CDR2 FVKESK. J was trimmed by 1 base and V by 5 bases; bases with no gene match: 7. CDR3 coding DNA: TGTGCCAGCAGCAAGTCAGGGGGCCCGTCCTACGAGCAGTACTTC. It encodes CASSKSGGPSYEQYF.

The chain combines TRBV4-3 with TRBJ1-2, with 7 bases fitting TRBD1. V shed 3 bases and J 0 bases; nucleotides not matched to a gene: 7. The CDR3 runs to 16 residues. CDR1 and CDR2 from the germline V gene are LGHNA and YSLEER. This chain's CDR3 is CASSHAGQRANYGYTF. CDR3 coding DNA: TGCGCCAGCAGCCATGCGGGACAGCGGGCTAACTATGGCTACACCTTC.

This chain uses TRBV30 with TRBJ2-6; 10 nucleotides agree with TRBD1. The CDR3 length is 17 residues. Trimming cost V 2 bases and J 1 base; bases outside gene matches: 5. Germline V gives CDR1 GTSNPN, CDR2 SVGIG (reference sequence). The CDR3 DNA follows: TGTGCCTGGAGTCCGGACAGGGGGTTATCTGGGGCCAACGTCCTGACTTTC. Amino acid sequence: CAWSPDRGLSGANVLTF.

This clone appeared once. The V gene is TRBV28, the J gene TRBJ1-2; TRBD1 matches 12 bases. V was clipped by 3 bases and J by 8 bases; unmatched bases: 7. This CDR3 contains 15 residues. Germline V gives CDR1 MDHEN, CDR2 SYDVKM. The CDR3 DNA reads TGTGCCAGCAGTTTTGGGACAGGGGGCCGTGTGGGCTACACCTTC. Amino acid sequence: CASSFGTGGRVGYTF.

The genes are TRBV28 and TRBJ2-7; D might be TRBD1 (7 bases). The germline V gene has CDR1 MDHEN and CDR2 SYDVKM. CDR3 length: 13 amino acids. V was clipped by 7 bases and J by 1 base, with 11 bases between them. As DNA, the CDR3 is TGTGCCAGCACGGAGGGACAGTCCTACGAGCAGTACTTC. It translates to CASTEGQSYEQYF.

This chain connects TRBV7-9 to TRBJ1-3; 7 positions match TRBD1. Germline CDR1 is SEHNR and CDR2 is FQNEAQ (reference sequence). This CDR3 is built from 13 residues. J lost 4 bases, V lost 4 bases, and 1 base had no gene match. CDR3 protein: CASSSGGGNTIYF. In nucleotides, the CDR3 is TGTGCCAGCAGCTCAGGGGGAGGAAACACCATATATTTT.

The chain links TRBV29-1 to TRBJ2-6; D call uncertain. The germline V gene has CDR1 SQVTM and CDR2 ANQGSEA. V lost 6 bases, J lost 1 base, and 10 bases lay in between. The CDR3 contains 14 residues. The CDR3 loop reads CSVSTNSGANVLTF. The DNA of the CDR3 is TGCAGCGTCTCAACTAATTCTGGGGCCAACGTCCTGACTTTC.